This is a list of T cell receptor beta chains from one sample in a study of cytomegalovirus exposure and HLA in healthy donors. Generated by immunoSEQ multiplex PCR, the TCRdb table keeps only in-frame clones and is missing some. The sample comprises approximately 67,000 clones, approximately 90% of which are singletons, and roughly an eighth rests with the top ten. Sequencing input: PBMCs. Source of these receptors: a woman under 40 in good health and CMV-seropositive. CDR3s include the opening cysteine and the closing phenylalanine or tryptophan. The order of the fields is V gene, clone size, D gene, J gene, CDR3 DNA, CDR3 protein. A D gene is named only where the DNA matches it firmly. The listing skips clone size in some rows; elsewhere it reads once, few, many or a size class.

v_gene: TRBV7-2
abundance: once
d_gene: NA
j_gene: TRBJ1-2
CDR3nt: TGTGCCAGCAGCTTAGTAGCGGTCGACGGACGGGGGGGCTACACCTTC
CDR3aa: CASSLVAVDGRGGYTF

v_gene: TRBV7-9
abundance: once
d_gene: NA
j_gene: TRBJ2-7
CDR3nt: TGTGCCACCGGCGGTGGGAGAGCCTACGAGCAGTACTTC
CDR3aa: CATGGGRAYEQYF

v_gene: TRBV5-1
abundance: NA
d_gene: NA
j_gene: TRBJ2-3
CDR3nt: TGCGCCAGCAGCTCGACTTACGGGGATACGCAGTATTTT
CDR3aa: CASSSTYGDTQYF

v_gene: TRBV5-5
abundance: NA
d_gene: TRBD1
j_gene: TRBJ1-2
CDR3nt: TGTGCCAGCAGCTCAACAGGGGGATCCTATGGCTACACCTTC
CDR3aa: CASSSTGGSYGYTF

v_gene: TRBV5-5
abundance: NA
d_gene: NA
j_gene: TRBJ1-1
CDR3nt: TGTGCCAGCAGCTTGCCCCCGGCTGAAGCTTTCTTT
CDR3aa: CASSLPPAEAFF

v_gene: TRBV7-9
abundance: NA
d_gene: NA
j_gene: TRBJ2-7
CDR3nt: TGTGCCAGCAGCTTAGCAGGGGGAGAGCAGTACTTC
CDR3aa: CASSLAGGEQYF

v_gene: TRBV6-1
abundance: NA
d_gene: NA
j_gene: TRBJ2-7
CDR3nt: TGTGCCAGCAGTGAGGGGGCGAACAAGGCCTACGAGCAGTACTTC
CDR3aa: CASSEGANKAYEQYF

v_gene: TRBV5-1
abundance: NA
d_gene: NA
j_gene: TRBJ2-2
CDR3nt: TGCGCCAGCAGAAGAGACACCGGGGAGCTGTTTTTT
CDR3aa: CASRRDTGELFF

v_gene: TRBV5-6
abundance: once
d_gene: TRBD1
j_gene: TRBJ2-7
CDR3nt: TGTGCCAGCAGCAAGACAGGGGCAAACTACGAGCAGTACTTC
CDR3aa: CASSKTGANYEQYF

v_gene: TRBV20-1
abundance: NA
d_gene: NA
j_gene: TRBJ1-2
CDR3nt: TGCAGTGCCGGACAGAACTATGGCTACACCTTC
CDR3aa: CSAGQNYGYTF

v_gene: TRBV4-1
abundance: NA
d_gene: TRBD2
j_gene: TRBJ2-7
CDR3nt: TGCGCCAGCAGCCAAGGCGTCGCTAGCGGGATCGACGAGCAGTACTTC
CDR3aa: CASSQGVASGIDEQYF